This T cell receptor (beta chain) was recorded in a study of shared clonotypes between healthy human individuals. Study-wide results and caveats: Compared with clonotypes that all four donors shared, non-shared clonotypes had lower generation probabilities. Sampling covered nothing but blood. Tissue TCR repertoires likely differ from those found in blood.

Comments on this clone: Its cognate antigen is unknown.

The protocol was immunoSEQ multiplex PCR, while the TCRdb copy is restricted to in-frame clones and leaves out a portion. The repertoire holds more than 2 million clones, with more than 90% as singletons. The germline gives CDR1 MNHEY, CDR2 SVGAGI. V lost 4 bases, J lost 0 bases, and 5 bases stayed unmatched. The CDR3 has 16 residues. This receptor was identified in a man between 18 and 29 years old in good health. Sequenced: naive CD4+ T cells sorted from blood. The subset here: CD45RA+ positively selected. The chain links TRBV6-5 to TRBJ2-3; 9 bases are a match to TRBD2. The CDR3 nucleotides read TGTGCCAGCAGTTTCGTGGCGGGGGGGAGCACAGATACGCAGTATTTT. It codes for CASSFVAGGSTDTQYF.